The next 14 T cell receptor beta chains were all read from a single sample in a study of blood T cell repertoires in COVID-19. Data came from immunoSEQ multiplex PCR; TCRdb stores just in-frame clones and leaves some out. This sample has under 200,000 clones, with 83% found just once. Material: peripheral blood. The receptor set was obtained from a human donor in a cohort sampled during active COVID-19.

In the case of this clone: The same CDR3 is also encoded by other DNA sequences in this sample. The chain is built from TRBV4-3 and TRBJ1-4; 9 bases are shared with TRBD1. V was clipped by 3 bases and J by 8 bases; unmatched bases: 4. The CDR3 runs 14 residues. From germline, CDR1 is LGHNA and CDR2 YSLEER. Here the CDR3 reads CASSQGQGGEKLFF. CDR3 nucleotides: TGCGCCAGCAGCCAGGGACAGGGTGGAGAAAAACTGTTTTTT.

The chain uses TRBV9 and TRBJ2-7; D possibly corresponds to TRBD1 (5 bases). V lost 1 base to trimming and J lost 5 bases, with 13 bases between them. Looked up from germline, CDR1 is SGDLS and CDR2 is YYNGEE. This CDR3 is 14 amino acids long. The CDR3 DNA reads TGTGCCAGCAGCGTAAAGCTAGGGGTCCACGAGCAGTACTTC. It yields the protein CASSVKLGVHEQYF.

The chain joins TRBV6-4 to TRBJ1-1; D possibly corresponds to TRBD1 (6 bases). The CDR3 length is 13 residues. Looked up from germline, CDR1 is MRHNA and CDR2 is SNTAGT. V gave up 3 bases and J gave up 11 bases, with 16 bases separating them. CDR3 nucleotides: TGTGCCAGCAGTGAGTCGACAGGATTGGGGGCTTTCTTT. It specifies CASSESTGLGAFF.

The chain couples TRBV3-1 (or the pseudogene TRBV3-2) to TRBJ2-7; possibly TRBD1 for D (6 bases). The germline V and J ends were trimmed by 1 base and 5 bases, with 12 bases remaining between them. CDR1 and CDR2 (germline): LGHDT, YNNKEL (reference sequence). The length of the CDR3 is 14 residues. The CDR3 is CASSQGQGRDEQYF. The CDR3 DNA follows: TGTGCCAGCAGCCAAGGGCAGGGGAGAGACGAGCAGTACTTC.

V is TRBV2 and J is TRBJ1-5, with D possibly TRBD1 on 6 matching bases. Trimming shortened V by 7 bases and J by 0 bases, and 13 bases separated the two germline ends. The V gene's germline CDR1 is SNHLY and CDR2 FYNNEI. CDR3 length: 15 residues. CDR3 loop: CASTLGGYSNQPQHF. CDR3 nucleotide sequence: TGTGCCAGCACTTTAGGGGGATATAGCAATCAGCCCCAGCATTTT.

The chain joins TRBV19 to TRBJ2-7; 10 positions agree with TRBD1. Unmatched junction bases numbered 0, after V lost 1 base and J lost 3 bases. The CDR3 has 14 amino acids. The germline gives CDR1 LNHDA, CDR2 SQIVND (reference sequence). The CDR3 DNA sequence: TGTGCCAGTAGTATAGGGGACAGGGGCTACGAGCAGTACTTC. Translating it yields CASSIGDRGYEQYF.

The rearrangement joins TRBV30 to TRBJ1-1, with D possibly being TRBD1 (5 bases). The germline V gene has CDR1 GTSNPN and CDR2 SVGIG (reference sequence). The CDR3 has 11 amino acids. Trimming cost V 0 bases and J 8 bases, with 7 bases left between them. CDR3 in DNA: TGTGCCTGGAGTGTCAAGGGGGAAGCTTTCTTT. Amino acid sequence: CAWSVKGEAFF.

This clone was observed a few times. The J gene is TRBJ2-7, the V gene TRBV9, with D maybe TRBD1 (6 bases). Trimming left V 0 bases short and J 5 bases short, with 12 bases between. The CDR3 loop spans 14 amino acids. The V gene's germline CDR1 is SGDLS and CDR2 YYNGEE. DNA for the CDR3: TGTGCCAGCAGCGTAGAAGACAGGAGCCACGAGCAGTACTTC. It specifies CASSVEDRSHEQYF.

J is TRBJ2-2 and V is TRBV4-2, with TRBD1 matching 9 bases. Germline CDR1 and CDR2: LGHNA and YNFKEQ. The CDR3 totals 15 residues. The trim removed 3 bases at V and 6 bases at J, leaving 5 bases unmatched. Written as DNA, the CDR3 is TGTGCCAGCAGCCAGGTTGGACAGGGGTCCGGGGAGCTGTTTTTT. This gives the protein CASSQVGQGSGELFF.

The V and J genes are TRBV10-3 and TRBJ2-7; TRBD2 agrees at 8 bases. Trimming cost V 6 bases and J 2 bases; bases outside gene matches: 0. The CDR3 runs to 12 residues. CDR1 is ENHRY, CDR2 SYGVKD, per germline. The CDR3 nucleotides read TGTGCCATCAGAGCGGGGGCCTACGAGCAGTACTTC. It specifies CAIRAGAYEQYF.

The genes are TRBV4-2 and TRBJ1-5; D is uncertain. Trimming shortened V by 1 base and J by 0 bases, and 7 bases separated the two germline ends. This CDR3 comprises 15 residues. Germline values: CDR1 LGHNA, CDR2 YNFKEQ. The CDR3 DNA follows: TGTGCCAGCAGCCAAGTAAGAGATAGCAATCAGCCCCAGCATTTT. Translated, it gives CASSQVRDSNQPQHF.

V is TRBV18 and J is TRBJ1-1; D not certain. Trimming stripped 6 bases from V and 1 base from J, with 3 bases between. This CDR3 has 11 residues. Germline CDR1 and CDR2: KGHSH and LQKENI. Here the CDR3 reads CASSANTEAFF. CDR3 in DNA: TGTGCCAGCTCGGCGAACACTGAAGCTTTCTTT.

The gene calls are TRBV20-1 and TRBJ2-1, with D possibly matching TRBD2 (5 bases). CDR3 length: 13 residues. Trimming removed 3 bases from V and 2 bases from J, with 8 bases in between. The germline CDR1 and CDR2 sequences are DFQATT and SNEGSKA (reference sequence). In DNA form, the CDR3 reads TGCAGTGCTAGTGACGGGGCCTACAATGAGCAGTTCTTC. It is translated as CSASDGAYNEQFF.

The rearrangement uses TRBV7-2 and TRBJ2-5, with 8 bases matching TRBD2. The CDR3 spans 15 residues. V lost 1 base and J lost 5; bases outside the gene matches: 6. The germline gives CDR1 SGHTA, CDR2 FQGNSA. The CDR3 region is CASSLEGLGLETQYF. The CDR3 DNA sequence: TGTGCCAGCAGCTTAGAGGGACTAGGTTTGGAGACCCAGTACTTC.